These 25 T cell receptor beta chains share one sample of origin, sequenced in a study of blood T cell repertoires in COVID-19. TCRdb's table, derived via immunoSEQ multiplex PCR, lists solely in-frame clones and lacks some. This table has roughly 300,000 clones, roughly 87% appearing once. The specimen sequenced was PBMCs or T cells enriched from blood (not recorded which). The receptors originated from a woman aged 25 to 39 who had recovered from COVID-19.

The CDR3: CASSYATGGIHTGELFF. The CDR3 DNA reads TGTGCCAGCAGTTACGCGACAGGGGGCATCCACACCGGGGAGCTGTTTTTT. V and J are TRBV28 and TRBJ2-2, with 10 nucleotides matching TRBD1. Germline assignment: CDR1 MDHEN and CDR2 SYDVKM. The CDR3 is made up of 17 amino acids. V shed 4 bases and J 3 bases; nucleotides not matched to a gene: 8.

This clone appeared a single time. V gene TRBV29-1 combines with J gene TRBJ2-3; the match to TRBD2 covers 8 bases. The CDR3 runs 14 residues. V dropped 7 bases and J dropped 2; count of bases not matched to a gene: 8. Germline loops: CDR1 SQVTM, CDR2 ANQGSEA. CDR3 bases: TGCAGCGGGGAGGGTAGCGGGGCCACAGATACGCAGTATTTT. Translating gives CSGEGSGATDTQYF.

The chain links TRBV3-1 (or the pseudogene TRBV3-2) to TRBJ1-3; 7 nucleotides align to TRBD1. Germline values: CDR1 LGHDT, CDR2 YNNKEL (reference sequence). J lost 3 bases, V lost 5 bases, and 7 bases had no gene match. The CDR3 contains 15 residues. Here the CDR3 reads CASSGGGAGGNTIYF. In DNA, the CDR3 is TGTGCCAGCAGCGGAGGGGGCGCCGGTGGAAACACCATATATTTT.

This clone showed up just a few times. V is TRBV19 and J is TRBJ2-7; 7 bases fit TRBD1. The CDR3 is 15 amino acids. V shed 0 bases and J 3 bases; nucleotides not matched to a gene: 5. Germline CDR1 LNHDA, CDR2 SQIVND (reference sequence). CDR3 nucleotide sequence: TGTGCCAGTAGTATAGAAAGGGGGCTAGTCTACGAGCAGTACTTC. Protein: CASSIERGLVYEQYF.

This chain connects TRBV30 to TRBJ1-6; maybe TRBD1 (5 bases). Trimming took off 5 bases at V and 6 bases at J, with 14 bases between the two ends. The CDR3 totals 14 residues. CDR1 and CDR2 from the germline V gene are GTSNPN and SVGIG (reference sequence). The CDR3 protein is CAWGAILRNSPLHF. The DNA of the CDR3 is TGTGCCTGGGGGGCCATTCTCCGTAATTCACCCCTCCACTTT. The variable domain in full, with the rest retrieved from reference TRBV30 and TRBJ1-6, is SQTIHQWPATLVQPVGSPLSLECTVEGTSNPNLYWYRQAAGRGLQLLFYSVGIGQISSEVPQNLSASRPQDRQFILSSKKLLLSDSGFYLCAWGAILRNSPLHFGNGTRLTVT.

The chain carries TRBV7-2 and TRBJ1-5, with D perhaps matching TRBD1 (5 bases). There are 16 residues in the CDR3. Trimming removed 1 base from V and 2 bases from J, with 12 bases in between. The germline V gene encodes CDR1 SGHTA and CDR2 FQGNSA. In DNA form, the CDR3 reads TGTGCCAGCAGCTTAGTTTGGCAGGGCGGCAATCAGCCCCAGCATTTT. This encodes CASSLVWQGGNQPQHF.

This chain uses TRBV3-1 (or the pseudogene TRBV3-2) with TRBJ1-5; no firm D call. CDR1 and CDR2 (germline): LGHDT, YNNKEL (reference sequence). With 0 bases removed from V and 0 bases from J, the gap between germline ends came to 15 bases. This CDR3 spans 18 amino acids. CDR3 amino acids: CASSQDPPSGVSNQPQHF. The CDR3 DNA is TGTGCCAGCAGCCAAGATCCTCCCTCCGGGGTTAGCAATCAGCCCCAGCATTTT.

J is TRBJ1-2 and V is TRBV7-2, with TRBD1 matching 10 bases. CDR1 and CDR2 (germline): SGHTA, FQGNSA. This CDR3 comprises 15 residues. The V and J ends lost 4 bases and 1 base, in that order; junction bases with no gene match: 3. CDR3 DNA: TGTGCCAGCAGCTCACGGACAGGGGGTAACTATGGCTACACCTTC. Residues: CASSSRTGGNYGYTF.

The genes are TRBV18 and TRBJ1-1; the D is unclear. The CDR3 spans 13 residues. Deletions cut 6 bases from V and 3 bases from J, with 11 bases between. CDR1 is KGHSH and CDR2 is LQKENI in the germline V gene. In DNA form, the CDR3 reads TGTGCCAGCTCGCCGTTCTCGGACACTGAAGCTTTCTTT. This translates into CASSPFSDTEAFF.

The CDR3 coding sequence is TGTGCCAGCAGTTATCTCCAGGGAATGGGCAATCAGCCCCAGCATTTT. Protein sequence: CASSYLQGMGNQPQHF. The chain carries TRBV28 and TRBJ1-5, with D possibly matching TRBD1 (5 bases). This CDR3 region has 16 residues. Trimming pared 4 bases from V and 2 bases from J, leaving 15 bases between. Germline loops: CDR1 MDHEN, CDR2 SYDVKM.

The gene calls are TRBV2 and TRBJ2-5, with a weak D call TRBD1 (6 bases). V lost 3 bases and J lost 2, with 7 bases in between. The CDR3 runs 13 residues. Germline V lookup: CDR1 SNHLY, CDR2 FYNNEI. CDR3 DNA: TGTGCCAGCAGTGAGGGGGCACAAGAGACCCAGTACTTC. It codes for CASSEGAQETQYF. Supplemented by reference TRBV2 and TRBJ2-5, the full variable domain reads EPEVTQTPSHQVTQMGQEVILRCVPISNHLYFYWYRQILGQKVEFLVSFYNNEISEKSEIFDDQFSVERPDGSNFTLKIRSTKLEDSAMYFCASSEGAQETQYFGPGTRLLVL.

The chain joins TRBV19 to TRBJ1-6; 10 bases are shared with TRBD1. J was trimmed by 9 bases and V by 2 bases; bases with no gene match: 10. This CDR3 contains 17 residues. CDR1 is LNHDA, CDR2 SQIVND, per germline (reference sequence). The CDR3 region has the DNA TGTGCCAGTAGTATATCGAGCCGACAGGGGGCTATTTCACCCCTCCACTTT. Protein: CASSISSRQGAISPLHF.

The V and J genes are TRBV7-6 and TRBJ2-5; D possibly corresponds to TRBD2 (6 bases). The ends were cut back, 0 bases at V and 1 base at J, with 9 bases in the middle. Germline lookup yields CDR1 SGHVS and CDR2 FNYEAQ. The CDR3 consists of 15 residues. The CDR3 region has the DNA TGTGCCAGCAGCTTAGCGGGGGACTCCCAAGAGACCCAGTACTTC. Protein product: CASSLAGDSQETQYF.

V gene TRBV6-5 combines with J gene TRBJ1-4; D may be TRBD1 (5 bases). The CDR3 has 16 residues. Germline CDR1 MNHEY, CDR2 SVGAGI. With 4 bases removed from V and 0 bases from J, the gap between germline ends came to 12 bases. The CDR3 nucleotides read TGTGCCAGCAGTTGGGGCAGAACCACAACTAATGAAAAACTGTTTTTT. Translation: CASSWGRTTTNEKLFF.

This chain uses TRBV25-1 with TRBJ1-4, with 7 bases identical to TRBD1. J lost 7 bases, V lost 2 bases, and 7 bases had no gene match. The CDR3 is 15 amino acids. Germline assignment: CDR1 MGHDK and CDR2 SYGVNS. The CDR3 sequence: CASSENRQGGEKLFF. DNA of the CDR3: TGTGCCAGCAGTGAAAACCGACAGGGTGGTGAAAAACTGTTTTTT.

This chain connects TRBV24-1 to TRBJ2-3; no definite D call. Trimming pared 5 bases from V and 0 bases from J, leaving 11 bases between. CDR3 length: 15 residues. The germline CDR1 and CDR2 sequences are KGHDR and SFDVKD. CDR3 protein: CATSGTTSSTDTQYF. DNA for the CDR3: TGTGCCACCAGTGGAACCACGAGTAGCACAGATACGCAGTATTTT.

V and J are TRBV4-3 and TRBJ1-6; TRBD1 aligns across 9 bases. V trimming: 0 bases; J trimming: 7 bases; junction bases outside the gene matches: 10. The CDR3 is made up of 18 amino acids. Germline-derived CDR1 and CDR2 are LGHNA and YSLEER. The CDR3 nucleotides read TGCGCCAGCAGCCAAGAAGTGGGATTACAGGGGGCCAATTCACCCCTCCACTTT. This translates into CASSQEVGLQGANSPLHF.

This clone has a handful of counts. The rearrangement links TRBV7-6 to TRBJ1-5; D remains ambiguous. Trimming cost V 1 base and J 4 bases, with 11 bases left between them. Germline CDR1 is SGHVS and CDR2 is FNYEAQ. This CDR3 has 15 amino acids. The CDR3 here is CASSLEEGLNQPQHF. In DNA form, the CDR3 reads TGTGCCAGCAGCTTAGAGGAGGGATTGAATCAGCCCCAGCATTTT.

This chain links TRBV11-3 with TRBJ2-1, with 9 positions matching TRBD1. The CDR3 is 17 residues long. Germline V gene sequence: CDR1 SGHNT, CDR2 YENEEA. V shed 6 bases and J 6 bases; nucleotides not matched to a gene: 15. The CDR3: CASRRNPRTGASNEQFF. The CDR3, as DNA: TGTGCCAGCAGACGGAACCCGAGGACAGGGGCGAGCAATGAGCAGTTCTTC.

This clone has only a few counts. The V gene is TRBV19, the J gene TRBJ2-4, with 9 bases that match TRBD1. The V segment lost 4 bases and the J segment 6 bases; nucleotides outside the gene matches: 7. There are 15 residues in the CDR3. Germline assignment: CDR1 LNHDA and CDR2 SQIVND (reference sequence). In DNA form, the CDR3 reads TGTGCCAGTAGTAGGGGACAGGGTTTCGGAAACATTCAGTACTTC. Translated: CASSRGQGFGNIQYF.

The chain links TRBV20-1 to TRBJ2-3; D possibly corresponds to TRBD2 (7 bases). In germline, CDR1 is DFQATT, CDR2 SNEGSKA (reference sequence). V was trimmed by 3 bases and J by 0 bases, leaving 16 bases between them. CDR3 length: 16 residues. The CDR3 sequence is CSASFSPGGSTDTQYF. The CDR3 nucleotides are TGCAGTGCTAGTTTTTCTCCGGGGGGCAGCACAGATACGCAGTATTTT.

The chain couples TRBV29-1 to TRBJ1-2; D gene unclear. The germline gives CDR1 SQVTM, CDR2 ANQGSEA. The V gene lost 3 bases and the J gene lost 7 bases, with 9 bases spanning the gap. The CDR3 runs to 11 residues. CDR3 protein: CSVEGRAGYTF. The CDR3 DNA is TGCAGCGTTGAGGGGAGGGCTGGCTACACCTTC. Full variable domain (missing parts from reference TRBV29-1 and TRBJ1-2): SAVISQKPSRDICQRGTSLTIQCQVDSQVTMMFWYRQQPGQSLTLIATANQGSEATYESGFVIDKFPISRPNLTFSTLTVSNMSPEDSSIYLCSVEGRAGYTFGSGTRLTVV.

On this clone itself: This sample also contains other DNA sequences that code for the same CDR3. The rearrangement links TRBV3-1 (or the pseudogene TRBV3-2) to TRBJ1-1; possible D gene TRBD1, 5 bases. V shed 0 bases and J shed 2 bases, with 13 bases lying between them. Germline V gives CDR1 LGHDT, CDR2 YNNKEL (reference sequence). The CDR3 runs 16 residues. CDR3 DNA sequence: TGTGCCAGCAGCCAAGATTGGAGGGGAAGTAACACTGAAGCTTTCTTT. Translation: CASSQDWRGSNTEAFF.

V gene TRBV5-4 combines with J gene TRBJ2-3; 9 bases are shared with TRBD1. Germline-derived CDR1 and CDR2 are SGHNT and YYREEE (reference sequence). The trim removed 0 bases at V and 6 bases at J, leaving 11 bases unmatched. This CDR3 region has 17 residues. The DNA for the CDR3 is TGTGCCAGCAGCTTGGGGTTAGGACAGGGGATCCCGGATACGCAGTATTTT. Translating it yields CASSLGLGQGIPDTQYF.

The chain carries TRBV19 and TRBJ2-1, with a tentative D call TRBD2 (5 bases). Trimming took 1 base from V and 7 from J, leaving 11 bases between them. CDR1 and CDR2 (germline): LNHDA, SQIVND (reference sequence). There are 14 residues in the CDR3. The CDR3 protein is CASSIAPGGNEQFF. CDR3 in DNA: TGTGCCAGTAGTATAGCGCCAGGAGGTAATGAGCAGTTCTTC.